This T cell receptor (beta chain) came from a study of T cells in Graves' hyperthyroidism and ophthalmopathy. What was amplified from RNA transcripts were TCR beta CDR3 regions. First-round RT-PCR targeting the TCR CDR3 was performed with the HTBI primer set. Using its own MiXCR run on the multiplex PCR reads, TCRdb lists one record per CDR3 protein. The table includes 300,000 to 400,000 distinct CDR3 sequences, about a fifth detected once. The CDR3 totals 14 residues. Germline V CDR1 and CDR2: DFQATT, SNEGSKA (reference sequence). V was pared by 3 bases and J by 5 bases, with 14 bases between. Patients with ophthalmopathy all had a Clinical Activity Score of at least 3, a NOSPECS grade of at least 4 and duration under 3 months.

The source is a man younger than 35 with Graves' ophthalmopathy. This chain joins TRBV20-1 and TRBJ2-1; D call uncertain. Sequenced sample: blood. In DNA, the CDR3 is TGCAGTGCTAGGGACCCCCGAACAGACAATGAGCAGTTCTTC. It encodes CSARDPRTDNEQFF.